This paragraph covers one T cell receptor (beta chain) sequence. Its cognate antigen is unknown. The sample is drawn from a study of cytomegalovirus exposure and HLA in healthy donors. Turning to the study itself: Approximately 180 million T cells yielded 117 million unique TCR beta sequences, as an earlier analysis found.

CDR3 length equals 15 residues. Germline assignment: CDR1 MDHEN and CDR2 SYDVKM. Trimming stripped 5 bases from V and 2 bases from J, with 13 bases between. The PCR ran on 60 Vbeta and 13 Jbeta primers. Produced via immunoSEQ multiplex PCR; TCRdb's table is partial and in-frame only. The data hold 120,000 or so clones, with approximately 80% observed a single time. Points from the study as a whole: In vitro experiments confirmed that a few CMV-associated chains were specific for CMV antigens.

Regarding donors, all were healthy bone marrow donors. This rearrangement joins TRBV28 to TRBJ1-5, with a possible D match to TRBD1 (5 bases). This TCR was recovered from a man in his thirties or forties in good health and CMV-seropositive. Sequencing was done on a sample of PBMCs. Written as DNA, the CDR3 is TGTGCCAGCAGTGGGGGAGGGGATGGCAATCAGCCCCAGCATTTT. Translation: CASSGGGDGNQPQHF.